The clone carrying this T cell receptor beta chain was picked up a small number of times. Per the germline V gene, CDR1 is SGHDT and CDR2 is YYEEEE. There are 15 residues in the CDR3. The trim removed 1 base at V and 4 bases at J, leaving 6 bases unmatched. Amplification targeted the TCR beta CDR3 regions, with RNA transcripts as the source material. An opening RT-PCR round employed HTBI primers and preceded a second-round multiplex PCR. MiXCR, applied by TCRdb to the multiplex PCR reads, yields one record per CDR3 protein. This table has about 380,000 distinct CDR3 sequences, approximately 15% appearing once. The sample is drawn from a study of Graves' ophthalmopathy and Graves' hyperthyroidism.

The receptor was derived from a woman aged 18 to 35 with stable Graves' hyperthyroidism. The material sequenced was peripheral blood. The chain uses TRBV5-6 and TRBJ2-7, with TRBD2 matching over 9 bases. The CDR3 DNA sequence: TGTGCCAGCAGCTTGCTAGCGGGGCAGCGGTACGAGCAGTACTTC. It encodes CASSLLAGQRYEQYF.